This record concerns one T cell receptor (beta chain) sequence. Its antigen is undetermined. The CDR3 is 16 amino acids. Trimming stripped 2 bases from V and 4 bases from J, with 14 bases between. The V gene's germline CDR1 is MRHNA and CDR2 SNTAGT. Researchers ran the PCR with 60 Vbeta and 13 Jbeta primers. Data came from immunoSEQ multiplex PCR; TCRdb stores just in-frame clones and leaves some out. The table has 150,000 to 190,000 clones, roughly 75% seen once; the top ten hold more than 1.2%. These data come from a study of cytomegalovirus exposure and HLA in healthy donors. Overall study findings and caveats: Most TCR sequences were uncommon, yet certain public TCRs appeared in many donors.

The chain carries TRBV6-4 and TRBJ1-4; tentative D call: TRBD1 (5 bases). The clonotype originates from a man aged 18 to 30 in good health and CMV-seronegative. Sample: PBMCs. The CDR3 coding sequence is TGTGCCAGCAGTGACGGGTCAGGGCTTAGTAATGAAAAACTGTTTTTT. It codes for CASSDGSGLSNEKLFF.